Shown below are 17 T cell receptor beta chains from a single sample sequenced in a study of regulatory T cells in long-lasting Graves disease. Regarding time point: persistent/refractory GD, antithyroid drugs over 5 years with positive TRAb. Generation of the TCR library employed RNA extracted from PBMCs. Library construction for TCR beta used iRepertoire HTBI primers and Arm-PCR of CDR3 regions. Via MiXCR, TCRdb re-called the multiplex PCR reads, giving one row per CDR3 protein. The top ten hold 40% to 55% of the sample, which has roughly 700,000 distinct CDR3 sequences, approximately 31% seen once. The sample in question was peripheral blood mononuclear cells (PBMCs), obtained when the disease was refractory, from a patient treated with antithyroid drugs. The receptors were gathered from a female donor with Graves disease.

This clonotype was seen more than once but under ten times. V is TRBV25-1 and J is TRBJ1-1; D is unresolved. V was cut by 7 bases and J by 1 base, with 10 bases left in between. The CDR3 totals 13 residues. Germline V CDR1 and CDR2: MGHDK, SYGVNS. This CDR3 reads CASTGVGNTEAFF. CDR3 nucleotide sequence: TGTGCCAGCACTGGAGTCGGGAACACTGAAGCTTTCTTT.

This clonotype was observed a single time. The rearrangement links TRBV7-9 to TRBJ2-3, with 7 bases aligning to TRBD2. The germline V gene has CDR1 SEHNR and CDR2 FQNEAQ (reference sequence). The V gene end was trimmed by 2 bases and the J gene end by 2 bases; junction bases not matched to a gene: 4. The CDR3 is 15 residues long. The DNA of the CDR3 is TGTGCCAGCAGCTTACAAGCGGGGATCACAGATACGCAGTATTTT. It specifies CASSLQAGITDTQYF.

This clonotype was observed many times. The V gene is TRBV28, the J gene TRBJ1-1; D gene ambiguous. The CDR3 is 16 residues long. Looked up from germline, CDR1 is MDHEN and CDR2 is SYDVKM. The V end was cut by 6 bases, the J end by 5 bases, with 22 bases between. CDR3 DNA: TGTGCCAGCAGCCCTACCTTTGGAGGCCGGGTGACTGAAGCTTTCTTT. Translated: CASSPTFGGRVTEAFF.

This clonotype was found a few times. This sequence joins TRBV30 and TRBJ2-7; D is possibly TRBD1 (6 bases). The germline V gene encodes CDR1 GTSNPN and CDR2 SVGIG (reference sequence). Trimming took off 2 bases at V and 6 bases at J, with 14 bases between the two ends. This CDR3 has 13 amino acids. CDR3 sequence (DNA): TGTGCCTGGAGTTTGGGGGCAGCCCCCGAGCAGTACTTC. Translation: CAWSLGAAPEQYF.

The chain employs TRBV2 and TRBJ1-1; tentative D call: TRBD1 (6 bases). Germline values: CDR1 SNHLY, CDR2 FYNNEI. CDR3 size: 10 residues. V was clipped by 8 bases and J by 12 bases, with 13 bases between them. In DNA form, the CDR3 reads TGTGCCAGCGAACAGGGTTCCCCTTTCTTT. Translated: CASEQGSPFF. Together with reference TRBV2 and TRBJ1-1, the CDR3 gives the full variable domain: EPEVTQTPSHQVTQMGQEVILRCVPISNHLYFYWYRQILGQKVEFLVSFYNNEISEKSEIFDDQFSVERPDGSNFTLKIRSTKLEDSAMYFCASEQGSPFFGQGTRLTVV.

The rearrangement joins TRBV7-9 to TRBJ2-1; tentatively, D is TRBD2 (5 bases). V was pared by 0 bases and J by 5 bases, with 11 bases between. CDR1 is SEHNR, CDR2 FQNEAQ, per germline (reference sequence). The CDR3 totals 15 residues. The CDR3 nucleotides are TGTGCCAGCAGCTTAGCTCGGGGAAGGAACAATGAGCAGTTCTTC. Its translation: CASSLARGRNNEQFF.

This clonotype was found a few times. The rearrangement uses TRBV11-2 and TRBJ2-7; 7 bases align to TRBD1. This CDR3 has 14 residues. Germline CDR1 SGHAT, CDR2 FQNNGV. The V gene end was trimmed by 6 bases and the J gene end by 3 bases; junction bases not matched to a gene: 8. The CDR3 DNA follows: TGTGCCAGCAGACAGGGGTCCGCCCTCTACGAGCAGTACTTC. Translated: CASRQGSALYEQYF. The variable domain in full, with the rest retrieved from reference TRBV11-2 and TRBJ2-7, is EAGVAQSPRYKIIEKRQSVAFWCNPISGHATLYWYQQILGQGPKLLIQFQNNGVVDDSQLPKDRFSAERLKGVDSTLKIQPAKLEDSAVYLCASRQGSALYEQYFGPGTRLTVT.

The gene calls are TRBV20-1 and TRBJ1-2; no reliable D call. The CDR3 totals 13 residues. The V end was cut by 3 bases, the J end by 3 bases, with 11 bases between. Germline values: CDR1 DFQATT, CDR2 SNEGSKA (reference sequence). CDR3 DNA: TGCAGTGCTAGTAACTCGGTGGACTATGGCTACACCTTC. Protein product: CSASNSVDYGYTF.

The chain links TRBV27 to TRBJ2-7; D may be TRBD2 (6 bases). This CDR3 spans 14 amino acids. V shed 2 bases and J shed 0 bases, with 8 bases lying between them. From germline, CDR1 is MNHEY and CDR2 SMNVEV (reference sequence). The CDR3 nucleotides read TGTGCCAGCAGTTTAGCGGGGCACTCCTACGAGCAGTACTTC. Encoded protein: CASSLAGHSYEQYF.

This clonotype was seen repeatedly, ten times or more. The CDR3 here is CASSGGGEAFF. The CDR3 region has the DNA TGTGCCAGCAGTGGTGGGGGGGAAGCTTTCTTT. The rearrangement links TRBV6-1 to TRBJ1-1; D may be TRBD1 (5 bases). The germline gives CDR1 MNHNS, CDR2 SASEGT. The length of the CDR3 is 11 residues. Trimming left V 4 bases short and J 8 bases short, with 8 bases between.

This clonotype was seen repeatedly, ten times or more. The rearrangement uses TRBV11-2 and TRBJ2-7; TRBD2 matches at 8 bases. With V trimmed by 1 base and J by 4 bases, 6 bases remained unmatched. CDR1 is SGHAT and CDR2 is FQNNGV in the germline V gene. The CDR3 has 15 residues. This CDR3 is CASSLGAGGLYEQYF. DNA for the CDR3: TGTGCCAGCAGCTTAGGGGCGGGAGGACTATACGAGCAGTACTTC. Together with reference TRBV11-2 and TRBJ2-7, the CDR3 gives the full variable domain: EAGVAQSPRYKIIEKRQSVAFWCNPISGHATLYWYQQILGQGPKLLIQFQNNGVVDDSQLPKDRFSAERLKGVDSTLKIQPAKLEDSAVYLCASSLGAGGLYEQYFGPGTRLTVT.

This clonotype was counted between two and nine times. The genes are TRBV15 and TRBJ2-2; the D is unclear. Trimming took off 5 bases at V and 9 bases at J, with 13 bases between the two ends. The CDR3 is 13 amino acids. Germline loops: CDR1 LNHNV, CDR2 YYDKDF (reference sequence). This CDR3 is CATSYLRAWELFF. CDR3 nucleotide sequence: TGTGCCACCAGCTACCTTCGGGCGTGGGAGCTGTTTTTT.

This clonotype has a handful of counts. The chain uses TRBV2 and TRBJ1-1; D uncertain. V lost 3 bases, J lost 4 bases, and 21 bases lay in between. From germline, CDR1 is SNHLY and CDR2 FYNNEI. The CDR3 is 17 residues long. CDR3 DNA: TGTGCCAGCAGTGAGGCTTCGGCAGTTCTCAACCCCACTGAAGCTTTCTTT. Translating gives CASSEASAVLNPTEAFF.

This clonotype was detected many times. This rearrangement joins TRBV12-3 or TRBV12-4 to TRBJ2-7; no clear D gene. CDR3 size: 14 residues. V lost 5 bases to trimming and J lost 6 bases, with 17 bases between them. As DNA, the CDR3 is TGTGCCAGCAGTCTGACCGGGCCCCCGGTCGAGCAGTACTTC. Its protein is CASSLTGPPVEQYF.

This clonotype was recorded at least ten times. This sequence joins TRBV10-3 and TRBJ2-5, with 10 bases identical to TRBD2. Germline loops: CDR1 ENHRY, CDR2 SYGVKD. V lost 10 bases and J lost 5; bases outside the gene matches: 10. The CDR3 is made up of 14 amino acids. The CDR3 is CATGQREGRETQYF. Here the CDR3 DNA reads TGTGCCACCGGCCAGCGGGAGGGCCGGGAGACCCAGTACTTC.

J is TRBJ1-1 and V is TRBV29-1; a possible D gene is TRBD1 (5 bases). The CDR3 runs 14 residues. V lost 4 bases, J lost 1 base, and 13 bases lay in between. From germline, CDR1 is SQVTM and CDR2 ANQGSEA. CDR3 in amino acids: CSVVVGRANTEAFF. The CDR3 nucleotides read TGCAGCGTTGTGGTCGGCAGGGCGAACACTGAAGCTTTCTTT. Looking up the rest from reference TRBV29-1 and TRBJ1-1 gives the full variable domain: SAVISQKPSRDICQRGTSLTIQCQVDSQVTMMFWYRQQPGQSLTLIATANQGSEATYESGFVIDKFPISRPNLTFSTLTVSNMSPEDSSIYLCSVVVGRANTEAFFGQGTRLTVV.

This clonotype has just a few counts. This chain joins TRBV28 and TRBJ1-4, with D hard to call. The CDR3 covers 13 residues. Per germline, CDR1 MDHEN and CDR2 SYDVKM. V was trimmed by 6 bases and J by 5 bases, leaving 10 bases between them. The CDR3 DNA reads as TGTGCCAGCAGGGAGGGAGGAAATGAAAAACTGTTTTTT. Translating gives CASREGGNEKLFF. Using reference TRBV28 and TRBJ1-4 for the parts outside the CDR3, the full variable domain is DVKVTQSSRYLVKRTGEKVFLECVQDMDHENMFWYRQDPGLGLRLIYFSYDVKMKEKGDIPEGYSVSREKKERFSLILESASTNQTSMYLCASREGGNEKLFFGSGTQLSVL.